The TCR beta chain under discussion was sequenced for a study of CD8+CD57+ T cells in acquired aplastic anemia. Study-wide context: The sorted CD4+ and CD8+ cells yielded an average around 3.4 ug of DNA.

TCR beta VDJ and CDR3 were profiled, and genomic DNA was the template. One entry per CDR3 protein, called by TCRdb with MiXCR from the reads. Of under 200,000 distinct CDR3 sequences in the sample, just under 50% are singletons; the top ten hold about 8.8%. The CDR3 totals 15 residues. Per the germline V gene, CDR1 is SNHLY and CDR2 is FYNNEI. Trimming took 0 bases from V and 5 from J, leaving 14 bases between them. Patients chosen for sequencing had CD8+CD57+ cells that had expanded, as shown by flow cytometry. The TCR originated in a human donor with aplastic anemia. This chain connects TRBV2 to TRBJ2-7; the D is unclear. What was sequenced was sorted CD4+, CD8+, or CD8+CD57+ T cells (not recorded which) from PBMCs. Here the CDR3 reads CASSEAYNRVNEQYF. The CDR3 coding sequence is TGTGCCAGCAGTGAAGCGTATAACCGGGTTAACGAGCAGTACTTC.